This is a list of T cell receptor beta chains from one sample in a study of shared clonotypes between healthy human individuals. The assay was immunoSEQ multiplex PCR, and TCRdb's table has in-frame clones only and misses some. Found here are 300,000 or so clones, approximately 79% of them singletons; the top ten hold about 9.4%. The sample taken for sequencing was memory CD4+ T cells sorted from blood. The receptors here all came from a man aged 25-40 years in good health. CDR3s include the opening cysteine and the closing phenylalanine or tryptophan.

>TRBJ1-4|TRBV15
CATSNTAGATNEKLFF
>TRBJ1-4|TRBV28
CASSLAGALNEKLFF
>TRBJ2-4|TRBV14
CASSHWDRGNIQYF
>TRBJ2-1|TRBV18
CASSPEGTSGGSSYNEQFF
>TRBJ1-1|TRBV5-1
CASRVGWTGLGEAFF
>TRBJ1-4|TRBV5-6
CASSSQGSPNEKLFF
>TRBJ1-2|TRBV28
CASSPTGIEEHGYTF
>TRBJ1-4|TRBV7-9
CASSLRGLGEKLFF
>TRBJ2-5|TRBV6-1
CASSDLRRGQETQYF
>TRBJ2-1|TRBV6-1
CASSGALSGAADNEQFF
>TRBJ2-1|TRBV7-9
CASSSTGYNEQFF
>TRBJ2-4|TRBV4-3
CASSQGGNKNIQYF
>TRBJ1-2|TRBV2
CASSDGNLPDGYTF
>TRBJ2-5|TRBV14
CASSLNGGSPGTQYF
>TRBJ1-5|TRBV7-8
CASSFQNNQPQHF
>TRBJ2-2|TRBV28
CASSLSEGGELFF
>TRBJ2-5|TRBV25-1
CASTQRHTGPQETQYF
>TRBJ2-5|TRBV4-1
CASSQGGFKGPGHRQETQYF